This T cell receptor beta chain emerged from a study of T cells in tumors after PD-1 blockade. Study at large: No patient had prior checkpoint blockade, systemic immunosuppression, or radiotherapy within 4 weeks. Some patients also took daily vismodegib 150 mg during anti-PD-1 treatment.

Genomic DNA template from tumor biopsies or peripheral blood, about 616 ng to 6,500 ng input. Germline V gene sequence: CDR1 SGHTS, CDR2 YDEGEE. This CDR3 is 14 amino acids long. V was clipped by 4 bases and J by 14 bases, with 24 bases between them. Some clones are missing from TCRdb's copy, which holds only in-frame ones; the method was immunoSEQ multiplex PCR. The sample includes just under 20,000 clones, roughly 80% seen only once; the top ten take 25% to 30%. The source is a human donor with advanced basal cell or squamous cell carcinoma (not recorded which). This specimen was PBMCs, taken after anti-PD-1 therapy. The V gene is TRBV5-8, the J gene TRBJ1-1; possible D gene TRBD1, 5 bases. The CDR3 DNA reads TGTGCCAGCAGCCCGGGGGTGGCAGGGTCGTTGGCGTTCTTT. Translated, it gives CASSPGVAGSLAFF.